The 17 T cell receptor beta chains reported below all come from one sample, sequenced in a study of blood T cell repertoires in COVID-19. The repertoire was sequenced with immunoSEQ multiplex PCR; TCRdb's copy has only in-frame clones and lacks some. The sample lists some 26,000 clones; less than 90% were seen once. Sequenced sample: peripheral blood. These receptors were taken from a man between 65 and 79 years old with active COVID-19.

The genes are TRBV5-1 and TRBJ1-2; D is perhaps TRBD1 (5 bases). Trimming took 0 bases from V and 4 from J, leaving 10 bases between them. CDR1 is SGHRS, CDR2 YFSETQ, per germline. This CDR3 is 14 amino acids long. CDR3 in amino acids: CASSLASGGYGYTF. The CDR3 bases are TGCGCCAGCAGCTTGGCCTCGGGGGGCTATGGCTACACCTTC. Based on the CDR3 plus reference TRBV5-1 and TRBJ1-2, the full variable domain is KAGVTQTPRYLIKTRGQQVTLSCSPISGHRSVSWYQQTPGQGLQFLFEYFSETQRNKGNFPGRFSGRQFSNSRSEMNVSTLELGDSALYLCASSLASGGYGYTFGSGTRLTVV.

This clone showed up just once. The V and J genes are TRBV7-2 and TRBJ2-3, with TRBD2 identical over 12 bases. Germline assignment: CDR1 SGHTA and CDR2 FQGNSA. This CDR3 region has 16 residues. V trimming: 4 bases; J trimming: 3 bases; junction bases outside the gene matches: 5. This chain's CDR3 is CASSSGLAGITDTQYF. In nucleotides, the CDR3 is TGTGCCAGCAGCTCCGGACTAGCGGGGATAACAGATACGCAGTATTTT.

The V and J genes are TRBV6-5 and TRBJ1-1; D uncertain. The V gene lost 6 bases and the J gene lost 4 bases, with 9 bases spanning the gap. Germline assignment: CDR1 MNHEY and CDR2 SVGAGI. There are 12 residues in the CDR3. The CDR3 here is CASRTRGTEAFF. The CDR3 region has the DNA TGTGCCAGCAGGACGCGGGGCACTGAAGCTTTCTTT.

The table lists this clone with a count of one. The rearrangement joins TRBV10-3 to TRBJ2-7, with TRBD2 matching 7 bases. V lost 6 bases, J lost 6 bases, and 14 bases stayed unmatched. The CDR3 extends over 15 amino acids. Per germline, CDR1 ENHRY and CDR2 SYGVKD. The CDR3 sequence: CAIRTGGQGKGEQYF. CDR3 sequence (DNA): TGTGCCATCAGAACGGGAGGTCAGGGCAAGGGCGAGCAGTACTTC.

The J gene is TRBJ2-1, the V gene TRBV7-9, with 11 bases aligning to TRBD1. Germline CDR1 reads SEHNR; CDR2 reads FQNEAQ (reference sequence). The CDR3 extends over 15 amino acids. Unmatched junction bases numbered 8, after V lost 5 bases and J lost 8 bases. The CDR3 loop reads CASSHGQGALDEQFF. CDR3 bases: TGTGCCAGCAGCCACGGACAGGGGGCTCTGGATGAGCAGTTCTTC.

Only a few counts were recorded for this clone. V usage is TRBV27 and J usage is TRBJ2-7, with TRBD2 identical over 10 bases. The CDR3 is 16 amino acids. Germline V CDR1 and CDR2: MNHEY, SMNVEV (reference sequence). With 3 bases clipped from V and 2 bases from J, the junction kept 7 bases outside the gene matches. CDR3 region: CASSLTSGYLTYEQYF. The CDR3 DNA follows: TGTGCCAGCAGTTTGACTAGCGGGTACCTAACCTACGAGCAGTACTTC.

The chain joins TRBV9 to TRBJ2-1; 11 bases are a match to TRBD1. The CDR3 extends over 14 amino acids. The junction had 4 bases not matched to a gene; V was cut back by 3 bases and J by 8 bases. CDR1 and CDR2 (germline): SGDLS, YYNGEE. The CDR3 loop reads CASSGGTGGYEQFF. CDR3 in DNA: TGTGCCAGCAGCGGGGGGACAGGGGGTTATGAGCAGTTCTTC.

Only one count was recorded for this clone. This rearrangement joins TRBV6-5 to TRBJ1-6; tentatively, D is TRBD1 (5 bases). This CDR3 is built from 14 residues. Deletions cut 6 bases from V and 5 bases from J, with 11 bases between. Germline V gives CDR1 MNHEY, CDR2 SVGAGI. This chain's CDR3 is CASRSGTDNSPLHF. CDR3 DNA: TGTGCCAGCAGATCCGGGACTGATAATTCACCCCTCCACTTT.

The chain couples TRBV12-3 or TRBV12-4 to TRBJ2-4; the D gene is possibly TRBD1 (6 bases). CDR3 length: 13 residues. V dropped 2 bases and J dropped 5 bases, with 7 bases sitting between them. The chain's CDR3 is CASSLRTENIQYF. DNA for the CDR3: TGTGCCAGCAGTTTAAGGACAGAAAACATTCAGTACTTC.

The DNA of the CDR3 is TGTGCCAGCAGTTTTACAGGGATCAGGGCAGATACGCAGTATTTT. Translating gives CASSFTGIRADTQYF. The J gene is TRBJ2-3, the V gene TRBV6-5; D may be TRBD1 (6 bases). V was trimmed by 4 bases and J by 4 bases, leaving 15 bases between them. Germline-derived CDR1 and CDR2 are MNHEY and SVGAGI. The CDR3 loop spans 15 amino acids.

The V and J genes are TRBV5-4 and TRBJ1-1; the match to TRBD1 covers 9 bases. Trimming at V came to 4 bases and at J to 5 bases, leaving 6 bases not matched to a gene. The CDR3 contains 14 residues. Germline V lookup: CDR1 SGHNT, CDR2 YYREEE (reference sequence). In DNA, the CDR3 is TGTGCCAGCAGCAGGACAGGGGTCGGAACTGAAGCTTTCTTT. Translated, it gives CASSRTGVGTEAFF.

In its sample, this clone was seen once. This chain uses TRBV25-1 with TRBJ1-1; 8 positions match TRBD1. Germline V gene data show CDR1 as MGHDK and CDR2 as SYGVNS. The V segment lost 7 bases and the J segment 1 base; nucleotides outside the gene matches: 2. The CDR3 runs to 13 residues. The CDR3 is CASIGTGNTEAFF. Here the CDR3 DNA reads TGTGCCAGCATAGGGACAGGGAACACTGAAGCTTTCTTT.

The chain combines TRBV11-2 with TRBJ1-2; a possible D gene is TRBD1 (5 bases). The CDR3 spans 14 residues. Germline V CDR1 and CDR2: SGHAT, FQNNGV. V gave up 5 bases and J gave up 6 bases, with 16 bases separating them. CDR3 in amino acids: CASSLAGVENGYTF. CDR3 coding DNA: TGTGCCAGCAGCCTAGCGGGGGTTGAGAATGGCTACACCTTC.

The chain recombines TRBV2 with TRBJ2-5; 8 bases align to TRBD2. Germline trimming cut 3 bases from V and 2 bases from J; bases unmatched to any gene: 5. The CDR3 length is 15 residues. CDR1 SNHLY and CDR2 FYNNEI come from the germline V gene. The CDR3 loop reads CASSDRRGEQETQYF. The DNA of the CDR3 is TGTGCCAGCAGTGACCGGCGGGGGGAGCAAGAGACCCAGTACTTC.

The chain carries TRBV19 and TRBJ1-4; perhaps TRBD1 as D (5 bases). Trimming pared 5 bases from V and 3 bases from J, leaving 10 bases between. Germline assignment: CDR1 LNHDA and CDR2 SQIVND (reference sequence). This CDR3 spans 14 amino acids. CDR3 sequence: CASSQTDANEKLFF. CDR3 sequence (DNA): TGTGCCAGTAGTCAGACAGACGCTAATGAAAAACTGTTTTTT.

CDR3 amino acids: CATSRGTGYSYEQYF. The CDR3 nucleotides read TGTGCCACCAGCAGAGGGACAGGATACTCCTACGAGCAGTACTTC. V is TRBV15 and J is TRBJ2-7, with TRBD1 matching over 7 bases. CDR1 and CDR2 (germline): LNHNV, YYDKDF (reference sequence). The CDR3 extends over 15 amino acids. The junction had 3 bases not matched to a gene; V was cut back by 1 base and J by 0 bases.

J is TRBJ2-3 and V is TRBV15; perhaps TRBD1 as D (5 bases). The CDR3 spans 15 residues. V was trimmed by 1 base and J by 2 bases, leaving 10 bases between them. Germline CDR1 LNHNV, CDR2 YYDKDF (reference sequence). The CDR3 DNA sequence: TGTGCCACCAGCAGAGCTAGGGGCGACACAGATACGCAGTATTTT. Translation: CATSRARGDTDTQYF.